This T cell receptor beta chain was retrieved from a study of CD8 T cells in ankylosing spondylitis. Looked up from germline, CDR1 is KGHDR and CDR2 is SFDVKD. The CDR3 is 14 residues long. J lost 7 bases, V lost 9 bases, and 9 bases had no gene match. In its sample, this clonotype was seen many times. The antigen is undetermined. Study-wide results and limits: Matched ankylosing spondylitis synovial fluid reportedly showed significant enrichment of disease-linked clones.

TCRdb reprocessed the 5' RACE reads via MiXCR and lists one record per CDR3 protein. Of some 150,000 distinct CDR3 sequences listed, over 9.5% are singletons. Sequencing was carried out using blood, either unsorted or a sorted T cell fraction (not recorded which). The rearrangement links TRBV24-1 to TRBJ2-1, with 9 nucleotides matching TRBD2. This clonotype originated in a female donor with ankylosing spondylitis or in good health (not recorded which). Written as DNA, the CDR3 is TGTGCCACCTCATTAGCGGGAGCGGTGAATGAGCAGTTCTTC. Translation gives CATSLAGAVNEQFF.